This TCR beta chain comes out of a study of beta chain features in type 1 diabetes. This CDR3 has 16 amino acids. Trimming pared 0 bases from V and 1 base from J, leaving 11 bases between. CDR1 SEHNR and CDR2 FQNEAQ come from the germline V gene (reference sequence). This clone was counted between two and nine times. Every bit of the isolated RNA underwent reverse transcription, so sequencing read expressed TCRB transcripts. The repertoire was sequenced with immunoSEQ multiplex PCR; TCRdb's copy has only in-frame clones and lacks some. The sample includes 430,000 or so clones, about an eighth of them seen just once.

The sequencing sample was made of naive CD4+ T cells from blood. This sequence joins TRBV7-9 and TRBJ2-3; weak D call: TRBD1 (6 bases). The receptor's source is a woman younger than 35 in good health. The CDR3 coding sequence is TGTGCCAGCAGCTTAGCGGGGGCGGCCCGCACAGATACGCAGTATTTT. It translates to CASSLAGAARTDTQYF.